The present T cell receptor beta chain was sequenced within a study of identical twins. This clonotype showed up just a few times. The donor group consisted entirely of healthy Caucasians. Each CDR3 protein gets one entry after TCRdb re-called the 5' RACE reads with MiXCR. This table has about 900,000 distinct CDR3 sequences, about 12% appearing once. These data were also reused for a study on yellow fever vaccine responses in identical twins.

The clonotype originates from a woman in her late teens or twenties in good health. Specimen: PBMCs.

The CDR3 region has the DNA TGTGCCAGCAGTTCGGGGGGCGCGTACGAGCAGTACTTC. Translated, it gives CASSSGGAYEQYF. The chain links TRBV12-3 or TRBV12-4 to TRBJ2-7; possible D gene TRBD2, 7 bases. The ends were cut back, 4 bases at V and 4 bases at J, with 11 bases in the middle. This CDR3 is 13 amino acids long.